This T cell receptor beta chain was identified during a study of T-cell reconstitution after alpha-beta-depleted transplantation in children. V dropped 6 bases and J dropped 1 base, with 28 bases sitting between them. Per germline, CDR1 SQVTM and CDR2 ANQGSEA. The length of the CDR3 is 18 residues. Unique molecular identifiers were built into the TCRbeta library. TCRdb re-called the PCR reads with MiXCR, one entry per CDR3 protein. In the table there are about a million distinct CDR3 sequences, roughly 29% of which are singletons. This clonotype has just a few counts. Its target is not known. Study-wide findings and caveats: Hyperexpanded clones declined; after one year, newly produced T cells mostly supplied diversity. In patients about two months after transplant, alpha-beta T cells reportedly arose from several hundred expanded graft clones.

The rearrangement links TRBV29-1 to TRBJ2-7; possible D gene TRBD1, 5 bases. This specimen was PBMCs, mostly from graft donor cells, taken 360 days after TCRalphabeta/CD19-depleted stem cell transplant. The TCR sequence derives from a boy under two years old who had a stem cell transplant for SCID, so the T cells may come from the graft donor. This chain's CDR3 is CSVETQQSGLTESYEQYF. DNA of the CDR3: TGCAGCGTCGAAACTCAACAATCAGGGCTTACAGAATCCTACGAGCAGTACTTC.